These 21 T cell receptor beta chains originate from one sample sequenced in a study of T cells in Graves' hyperthyroidism and ophthalmopathy. The CDR3 regions of TCR beta were amplified from RNA transcripts. TCR CDR3 regions were first amplified by RT-PCR with HTBI primers. TCRdb processed the multiplex PCR reads anew with MiXCR; each CDR3 protein has one entry. The repertoire holds under 450,000 distinct CDR3 sequences, with 15% to 18% as singletons. Sequenced input: blood. All receptors derive from a woman younger than 30 with Graves' hyperthyroidism.

As concerns this clonotype: With a much larger clone just one base away, this may be a read error. The genes are TRBV12-3 or TRBV12-4 and TRBJ2-3; D call uncertain. Trimming took 3 bases from V and 1 from J, leaving 8 bases between them. The CDR3 extends over 14 amino acids. In DNA, the CDR3 is TGTGCCAGCAGTTTGTGCCCTGGCACAGATACGCAGTATTTT. It yields the protein CASSLCPGTDTQYF.

This clonotype was recorded many times. The chain recombines TRBV6-1 with TRBJ1-2; 9 positions agree with TRBD1. This CDR3 region has 16 residues. V shed 4 bases and J 7 bases; nucleotides not matched to a gene: 13. Germline CDR1 MNHNS, CDR2 SASEGT. The chain's CDR3 is CASSVKMGTGFSGYTF. The CDR3 bases are TGTGCCAGCAGTGTAAAAATGGGGACAGGGTTCTCTGGCTACACCTTC.

In its sample, this clonotype was seen a few times. This could be a read error, since a much larger clone is one nucleotide away. This rearrangement joins TRBV6-1 to TRBJ1-6, with a tentative D call TRBD1 (6 bases). The CDR3 spans 15 residues. Germline loops: CDR1 MNHNS, CDR2 SASEGT. Trimming shortened V by 11 bases and J by 8 bases, and 22 bases separated the two germline ends. CDR3 in amino acids: CAGIQAGGVHSPLHF. For the CDR3, the DNA is TGTGCCGGCATCCAGGCCGGGGGCGTTCATTCACCCCTCCACTTT.

This clonotype was counted only a few times. The chain couples TRBV19 to TRBJ2-1; D possibly corresponds to TRBD1 (5 bases). CDR1 is LNHDA, CDR2 SQIVND, per germline (reference sequence). CDR3 size: 15 residues. The V end was cut by 5 bases, the J end by 8 bases, with 19 bases between. The CDR3 here is CASSLGAGTGDEQFF. The CDR3 DNA follows: TGTGCCAGTAGTTTAGGGGCAGGTACCGGCGATGAGCAGTTCTTC.

CDR3 in amino acids: CAWGRNSYNEQFF. The CDR3 nucleotides read TGTGCCTGGGGACGCAACTCCTACAATGAGCAGTTCTTC. V is TRBV30 and J is TRBJ2-1; D remains unclear. The germline gives CDR1 GTSNPN, CDR2 SVGIG (reference sequence). The CDR3 is 13 amino acids. The V gene lost 5 bases and the J gene lost 0 bases, with 8 bases spanning the gap.

This clonotype was counted at least ten times. The rearrangement uses TRBV11-2 and TRBJ2-5; 12 nucleotides agree with TRBD2. Unmatched junction bases numbered 5, after V lost 5 bases and J lost 4 bases. Germline V gene data show CDR1 as SGHAT and CDR2 as FQNNGV. This CDR3 contains 15 residues. CDR3 in amino acids: CASSNLAGGRETQYF. In DNA form, the CDR3 reads TGTGCCAGCAGCAACCTAGCGGGGGGGCGAGAGACCCAGTACTTC.

This clonotype showed up many times. The CDR3 DNA reads as TGTGCCAGCAGTTATGGGGCAGGCCCGGGCGCAGATACGCAGTATTTT. This encodes CASSYGAGPGADTQYF. The V call is TRBV12-3 or TRBV12-4, the J call TRBJ2-3, with D perhaps TRBD1 (5 bases). V was clipped by 4 bases and J by 4 bases, with 18 bases between them. The CDR3 length is 16 residues.

This clonotype has a count of ten or more. The gene calls are TRBV5-6 and TRBJ2-3; D is unclear. The V end lost 5 bases, the J end lost 5 bases, and 12 bases lay between the germline ends. Germline CDR1 is SGHDT and CDR2 is YYEEEE. This CDR3 comprises 13 residues. CDR3 nucleotides: TGTGCCAGCAGTTCACGACGGTTAGATACGCAGTATTTT. This sequence encodes CASSSRRLDTQYF.

This clonotype has a count of ten or more. This chain connects TRBV6-1 to TRBJ1-2; D unclear. The V and J ends lost 4 bases and 10 bases respectively, with 16 bases between them. This CDR3 contains 13 residues. CDR1 and CDR2 (germline): MNHNS, SASEGT. CDR3 amino acids: CASSARPLMDYTF. In DNA form, the CDR3 reads TGTGCCAGCAGTGCCAGGCCTCTTATGGACTACACCTTC.

This clonotype has ten or more counts. The chain uses TRBV7-9 and TRBJ2-1, with D perhaps matching TRBD2 (6 bases). This CDR3 is built from 15 residues. Germline CDR1 and CDR2: SEHNR and FQNEAQ (reference sequence). The V end was cut by 5 bases, the J end by 5 bases, with 16 bases between. This chain's CDR3 is CASSRPGVYHNEQFF. DNA for the CDR3: TGTGCCAGCAGCCGCCCGGGAGTTTATCACAATGAGCAGTTCTTC.

This clonotype was observed a few times. This chain connects TRBV3-1 to TRBJ1-4; D is possibly TRBD1 (6 bases). Germline assignment: CDR1 LGHDT and CDR2 YNNKEL (reference sequence). The length of the CDR3 is 16 residues. The V and J ends lost 4 bases and 8 bases respectively, with 20 bases between them. The CDR3 region is CASSRMEETGVEKLFF. The CDR3 DNA is TGTGCCAGCAGCCGAATGGAAGAGACAGGAGTCGAAAAACTGTTTTTT.

J is TRBJ2-2 and V is TRBV5-1, with TRBD1 matching over 9 bases. The CDR3 is 15 residues long. With 2 bases clipped from V and 7 bases from J, the junction kept 6 bases outside the gene matches. Germline loops: CDR1 SGHRS, CDR2 YFSETQ. The CDR3 reads CASSFGQGYGGELFF. The CDR3 coding sequence is TGCGCCAGCAGCTTCGGACAGGGGTATGGCGGGGAGCTGTTTTTT.

This clonotype has a count of ten or more. The rearrangement uses TRBV11-2 and TRBJ2-2; no firm D call. Germline V lookup: CDR1 SGHAT, CDR2 FQNNGV. With 2 bases removed from V and 1 base from J, the gap between germline ends came to 5 bases. This CDR3 contains 14 residues. The CDR3 sequence: CASSLKLNTGELFF. The CDR3 DNA is TGTGCCAGCAGCTTAAAGTTGAACACCGGGGAGCTGTTTTTT.

To note about this clonotype: The junction departs from the called germline gene at one end, perhaps through a read error. The J gene is TRBJ1-4, the V gene TRBV15; D call uncertain. CDR3 length: 13 amino acids. Germline V CDR1 and CDR2: LNHNV, YYDKDF (reference sequence). The CDR3 reads CATSTISNEKLLF. The CDR3 DNA is TGTGCCACCAGCACCATATCTAATGAAAAACTGCTTTTT. Drawing the rest from reference TRBV15 and TRBJ1-4, the complete variable domain is DAMVIQNPRYQVTQFGKPVTLSCSQTLNHNVMYWYQQKSSQAPKLLFHYYDKDFNNEADTPDNFQSRRPNTSFCFLDIRSPGLGDTAMYLCATSTISNEKLLFGSGTQLSVL.

This clonotype was seen ten or more times. The chain links TRBV20-1 to TRBJ2-5; TRBD1 agrees at 10 bases. J lost 0 bases, V lost 5 bases, and 9 bases had no gene match. Germline V gene data show CDR1 as DFQATT and CDR2 as SNEGSKA (reference sequence). This CDR3 comprises 16 residues. The CDR3 region has the DNA TGCAGTGCTCCACGGGACAGGGGACAGTACCAAGAGACCCAGTACTTC. It translates to CSAPRDRGQYQETQYF.

Details on this clonotype: Possible read error: a much larger clone is one base away. The rearrangement joins TRBV12-3 or TRBV12-4 to TRBJ2-5; D could derive from TRBD1 or TRBD2 (5 bases each). The V end lost 4 bases, the J end lost 2 bases, and 8 bases lay between the germline ends. This CDR3 has 13 residues. In DNA form, the CDR3 reads TGTGCCAGCAGTTCGTGGGGGCAAGAGACCCAGTACTTC. Residues: CASSSWGQETQYF.

The rearrangement links TRBV18 to TRBJ2-4, with a possible D match to TRBD1 (6 bases). The CDR3 totals 14 residues. With 3 bases removed from V and 8 bases from J, the gap between germline ends came to 14 bases. Germline-derived CDR1 and CDR2 are KGHSH and LQKENI. CDR3 region: CASSPPGTKDIQYF. The DNA of the CDR3 is TGTGCCAGCTCACCCCCCGGGACAAAGGACATTCAGTACTTC.

A few counts support this clonotype. Given a much more abundant clone one base away, this may be a read error. The chain couples TRBV29-1 to TRBJ2-5; TRBD2 aligns across 12 bases. The J call could be wrong; TRBJ2-1 is a better fit for the DNA end. This CDR3 contains 17 residues. From germline, CDR1 is SQVTM and CDR2 ANQGSEA. The CDR3 sequence is CSVYPSGRAQYQETQFF. The CDR3 nucleotides are TGCAGCGTTTACCCTAGCGGGAGGGCCCAGTACCAAGAGACCCAGTTCTTC.

This clonotype was counted many times. The V gene is TRBV12-3 or TRBV12-4, the J gene TRBJ2-3; a weak D match, TRBD1 (5 bases). CDR3 length: 14 amino acids. V dropped 7 bases and J dropped 6 bases, with 17 bases sitting between them. In nucleotides, the CDR3 is TGTGCCAGCACCGTTTTAGTAGGGGCTGATACGCAGTATTTT. It is translated as CASTVLVGADTQYF.

This rearrangement joins TRBV28 to TRBJ1-1; 8 bases match TRBD1. The ends lost 1 base at V and 4 bases at J; junction bases unmatched: 17. The V gene's germline CDR1 is MDHEN and CDR2 SYDVKM. There are 19 residues in the CDR3. CDR3 bases: TGTGCCAGCAGTTTATTGTCCGGCGCGGGCAGGGGGCGCATCACTGAAGCTTTCTTT. This gives the protein CASSLLSGAGRGRITEAFF.

This clonotype was observed at least ten times. The V and J genes are TRBV11-3 and TRBJ2-7; 10 bases align to TRBD2. J lost 6 bases, V lost 5 bases, and 7 bases had no gene match. Germline V gives CDR1 SGHNT, CDR2 YENEEA. The CDR3 length is 14 residues. The CDR3 DNA is TGTGCCAGCAGCCTAGCGGGAGTGGGCTCCGAGCAGTACTTC. Protein product: CASSLAGVGSEQYF.